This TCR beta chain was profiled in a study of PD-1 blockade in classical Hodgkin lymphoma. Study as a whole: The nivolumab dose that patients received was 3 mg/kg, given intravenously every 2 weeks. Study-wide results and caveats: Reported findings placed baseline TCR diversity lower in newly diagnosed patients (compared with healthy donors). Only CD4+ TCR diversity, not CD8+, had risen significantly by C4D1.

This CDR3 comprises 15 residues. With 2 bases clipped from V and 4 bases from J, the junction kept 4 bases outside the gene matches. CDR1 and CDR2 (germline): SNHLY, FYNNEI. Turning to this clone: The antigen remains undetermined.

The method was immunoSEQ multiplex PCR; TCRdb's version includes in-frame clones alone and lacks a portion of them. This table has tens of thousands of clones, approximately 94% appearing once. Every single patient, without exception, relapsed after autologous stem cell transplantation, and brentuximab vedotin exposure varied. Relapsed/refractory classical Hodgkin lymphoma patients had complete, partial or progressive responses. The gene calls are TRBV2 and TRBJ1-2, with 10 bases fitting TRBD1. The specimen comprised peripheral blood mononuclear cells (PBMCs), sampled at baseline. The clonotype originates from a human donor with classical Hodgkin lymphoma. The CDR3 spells CASSEWTGGSYGYTF. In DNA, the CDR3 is TGTGCCAGCAGTGAATGGACAGGGGGTAGCTATGGCTACACCTTC. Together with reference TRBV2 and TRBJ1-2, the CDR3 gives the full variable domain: EPEVTQTPSHQVTQMGQEVILRCVPISNHLYFYWYRQILGQKVEFLVSFYNNEISEKSEIFDDQFSVERPDGSNFTLKIRSTKLEDSAMYFCASSEWTGGSYGYTFGSGTRLTVV.